These 21 T cell receptor beta chains share one sample of origin, sequenced in a study of human T cells and chemical hapten exposure. TCRdb independently ran MiXCR on the RACE reads; one entry per CDR3 protein. This table has about 180,000 distinct CDR3 sequences, approximately 29% appearing once. Noted time point: pre-sensitization, week 0. Noted treatment: therapeutic diphenylcyclopropenone sensitization with weekly scalp DPC. Material: whole blood, obtained in connection with sensitization to the hapten diphenylcyclopropenone (DPC). These receptors all come from a woman aged 30 to 39 with alopecia areata. Some clones in this sample may be carry-over from other donors' samples.

To note about this clonotype: One junction end does not reproduce the germline sequence, and a read error may be involved. The chain carries TRBV5-1 and TRBJ1-2; perhaps TRBD1 as D (5 bases). The CDR3 has 16 residues. The germline V gene encodes CDR1 SGHRS and CDR2 YFSETQ. In DNA, the CDR3 is TGCGCCAGCAGCTTGGAAGGCAGAGGGGAGACTCGCGGCTACGCCTTC. It yields the protein CASSLEGRGETRGYAF.

V is TRBV4-2 and J is TRBJ2-4; 7 positions agree with TRBD2. CDR3 size: 17 residues. CDR1 and CDR2 (germline): LGHNA, YNFKEQ. Trimming at V came to 1 base and at J to 0 bases, leaving 6 bases not matched to a gene. The CDR3 reads CASSQGGRELAKNIQYF. In DNA form, the CDR3 reads TGTGCCAGCAGCCAAGGAGGGCGGGAGCTAGCCAAAAACATTCAGTACTTC.

The rearrangement links TRBV5-1 to TRBJ2-7; 8 positions agree with TRBD1. The CDR3 runs to 14 residues. Germline values: CDR1 SGHRS, CDR2 YFSETQ. After removal of 4 bases from V and 5 bases from J, the junction contained 8 bases not matched to a gene. In DNA form, the CDR3 reads TGCGCCAGCAGCCCAGGACAGGGAATGGACGAGCAGTACTTC. This gives the protein CASSPGQGMDEQYF.

The rearrangement links TRBV27 to TRBJ1-2; D may be TRBD1 (6 bases). V dropped 5 bases and J dropped 4 bases, with 14 bases sitting between them. Germline values: CDR1 MNHEY, CDR2 SMNVEV (reference sequence). This CDR3 is built from 14 residues. For the CDR3, the DNA is TGTGCCAGCAGTAGGACAGATTCAATCTATGGCTACACCTTC. It yields the protein CASSRTDSIYGYTF.

This clonotype was seen a few times. This chain connects TRBV28 to TRBJ1-6; D call uncertain. V lost 6 bases to trimming and J lost 1 base, with 10 bases between them. The CDR3 has 15 residues. The germline CDR1 and CDR2 sequences are MDHEN and SYDVKM. CDR3 sequence (DNA): TGTGCCAGCAGCTTGAGACGGTCCTATAATTCACCCCTCCACTTT. Its protein product is CASSLRRSYNSPLHF.

This clonotype came up many times. The V call is TRBV2, the J call TRBJ2-2; D may be TRBD1 (6 bases). Germline loops: CDR1 SNHLY, CDR2 FYNNEI. Trimming took off 2 bases at V and 7 bases at J, with 11 bases between the two ends. The CDR3 has 14 residues. CDR3 DNA: TGTGCCAGCAGTGAACCAGGGGCCGGCGGGGAGCTGTTTTTT. Its protein is CASSEPGAGGELFF.

This clonotype was observed many times. V is TRBV27 and J is TRBJ2-7; 7 nucleotides align to TRBD2. The CDR3 loop spans 13 amino acids. The germline V gene has CDR1 MNHEY and CDR2 SMNVEV (reference sequence). V was clipped by 5 bases and J by 3 bases; unmatched bases: 4. CDR3 in DNA: TGTGCCAGCAGTCCGTCGGGGGGCTACGAGCAGTACTTC. As protein: CASSPSGGYEQYF.

This clonotype was recorded a few times. The chain uses TRBV30 and TRBJ2-2; a weak D match, TRBD2 (5 bases). V gave up 7 bases and J gave up 3 bases, with 15 bases separating them. CDR1 and CDR2 from the germline V gene are GTSNPN and SVGIG (reference sequence). The CDR3 runs to 14 residues. CDR3 region: CAFCLLRDTGELFF. As DNA, the CDR3 is TGTGCCTTTTGTTTGCTGCGGGACACCGGGGAGCTGTTTTTT.

The chain employs TRBV27 and TRBJ2-3; no clear D gene. Trimming removed 2 bases from V and 5 bases from J, with 17 bases in between. The CDR3 covers 16 residues. Germline V gene sequence: CDR1 MNHEY, CDR2 SMNVEV (reference sequence). The CDR3, as DNA: TGTGCCAGCAGTTTAAAAGGGAAAAGGACCCTAGATACGCAGTATTTT. Translated: CASSLKGKRTLDTQYF.

There are a few counts of this clonotype. V and J are TRBV20-1 and TRBJ1-5, with 7 bases aligning to TRBD1. V was clipped by 3 bases and J by 3 bases; unmatched bases: 2. Germline V CDR1 and CDR2: DFQATT, SNEGSKA (reference sequence). CDR3 length equals 13 residues. The CDR3 DNA follows: TGCAGTGCTAGGACAGGGCACAATCAGCCCCAGCATTTT. This translates into CSARTGHNQPQHF.

This clonotype has just a few counts. The rearrangement links TRBV28 to TRBJ2-7, with 7 nucleotides matching TRBD1. The trim removed 5 bases at V and 2 bases at J, leaving 6 bases unmatched. This CDR3 has 14 amino acids. The V gene's germline CDR1 is MDHEN and CDR2 SYDVKM. CDR3 DNA: TGTGCCAGCAGTCCCTCTACAGGGGCCTACGAGCAGTACTTC. It encodes CASSPSTGAYEQYF. Full variable domain (missing parts from reference TRBV28 and TRBJ2-7): DVKVTQSSRYLVKRTGEKVFLECVQDMDHENMFWYRQDPGLGLRLIYFSYDVKMKEKGDIPEGYSVSREKKERFSLILESASTNQTSMYLCASSPSTGAYEQYFGPGTRLTVT.

CDR3: CSVEGQGGGRGNEQFF. DNA of the CDR3: TGCAGCGTCGAGGGACAGGGGGGTGGTCGGGGCAATGAGCAGTTCTTC. The chain recombines TRBV29-1 with TRBJ2-1; 11 bases fit TRBD1. V lost 6 bases to trimming and J lost 6 bases; unmatched junction nucleotides: 13. Per the germline V gene, CDR1 is SQVTM and CDR2 is ANQGSEA. The CDR3 is made up of 16 amino acids.

This sequence joins TRBV4-3 and TRBJ2-1; 8 positions agree with TRBD2. The ends lost 1 base at V and 4 bases at J; junction bases unmatched: 3. The germline gives CDR1 LGHNA, CDR2 YSLEER. The CDR3 has 15 amino acids. In DNA form, the CDR3 reads TGCGCCAGCAGCCAAGCGGGAGGGGGGTACAATGAGCAGTTCTTC. Protein: CASSQAGGGYNEQFF.

The rearrangement links TRBV4-3 to TRBJ2-3; D is perhaps TRBD2 (6 bases). The CDR3 totals 15 residues. CDR1 LGHNA and CDR2 YSLEER come from the germline V gene. The germline V and J ends were trimmed by 1 base and 10 bases, with 18 bases remaining between them. DNA for the CDR3: TGCGCCAGCAGCCAAGGCTGGACTACCGCTGAGTCGCAGTATTTT. Translated, it gives CASSQGWTTAESQYF.

This clonotype occurred a few times. The CDR3 protein is CASSVGLNQPQHF. The CDR3 DNA reads as TGTGCCAGCAGCGTAGGACTTAATCAGCCCCAGCATTTT. The chain links TRBV9 to TRBJ1-5; D unclear. The germline V gene has CDR1 SGDLS and CDR2 YYNGEE. The CDR3 loop spans 13 amino acids. V was trimmed by 0 bases and J by 4 bases, leaving 5 bases between them.

In its sample, this clonotype was seen many times. The chain has TRBV29-1 and TRBJ2-1, with D possibly TRBD2 on 7 matching bases. Looked up from germline, CDR1 is SQVTM and CDR2 is ANQGSEA. V gave up 8 bases and J gave up 10 bases, with 15 bases separating them. This CDR3 spans 11 amino acids. In nucleotides, the CDR3 is TGCAGCACCCGGGGGGCGGAAGAGCAGTTCTTC. Residues: CSTRGAEEQFF.

This clonotype was detected a few times. The chain joins TRBV10-3 to TRBJ1-2; D remains unclear. Germline-derived CDR1 and CDR2 are ENHRY and SYGVKD. The CDR3 spans 14 residues. V lost 6 bases to trimming and J lost 0 bases, with 11 bases between them. The CDR3 protein is CAIRAGASNYGYTF. The CDR3 nucleotides read TGTGCCATCAGAGCCGGAGCCTCTAACTATGGCTACACCTTC.

The chain couples TRBV20-1 to TRBJ2-2; D possibly uses TRBD1 or TRBD2 (7 bases each). The CDR3 consists of 14 residues. The germline CDR1 and CDR2 sequences are DFQATT and SNEGSKA (reference sequence). Trimming shortened V by 3 bases and J by 6 bases, and 14 bases separated the two germline ends. The CDR3 region is CSASLSGGAGELFF. In nucleotides, the CDR3 is TGCAGTGCTAGTTTGTCAGGGGGGGCCGGGGAGCTGTTTTTT.

This clonotype was observed a few times. V is TRBV4-2 and J is TRBJ1-1; D is unclear. The germline V gene has CDR1 LGHNA and CDR2 YNFKEQ. This CDR3 has 15 residues. The V end was cut by 1 base, the J end by 0 bases, with 9 bases between. In DNA, the CDR3 is TGTGCCAGCAGCCAAGCATACGAGTTGAACACTGAAGCTTTCTTT. Translation gives CASSQAYELNTEAFF.

This clonotype was detected many times. This sequence joins TRBV11-2 and TRBJ2-5; D gene uncertain. Germline CDR1 and CDR2: SGHAT and FQNNGV. The CDR3 consists of 12 residues. V lost 1 base and J lost 2, with 2 bases in between. The CDR3 nucleotides read TGTGCCAGCAGCTTAGCGCAAGAGACCCAGTACTTC. It translates to CASSLAQETQYF.

The chain's CDR3 is CASSGLGGRSEAFF. CDR3 in DNA: TGTGCCAGCAGCGGCTTAGGGGGCCGCAGTGAAGCTTTCTTT. The chain is built from TRBV9 and TRBJ1-1; 7 positions agree with TRBD1. Germline V gene sequence: CDR1 SGDLS, CDR2 YYNGEE. The CDR3 is 14 residues long. V gave up 3 bases and J gave up 7 bases; unmatched junction bases: 9. Using reference TRBV9 and TRBJ1-1 for the parts outside the CDR3, the full variable domain is DSGVTQTPKHLITATGQRVTLRCSPRSGDLSVYWYQQSLDQGLQFLIQYYNGEERAKGNILERFSAQQFPDLHSELNLSSLELGDSALYFCASSGLGGRSEAFFGQGTRLTVV.